This T cell receptor (beta chain) is drawn from a study of blood T cell repertoires in COVID-19. Study overall: The samples span acute and convalescent COVID-19 from the United States, Italy and Spain. PBMCs, B-cell-depleted T cells, or T cells provided the cDNA or gDNA that made up the material.

Per the authors' pipeline: The authors estimated nucleated cell counts from reference gene primer amplification. The repertoire was sequenced with immunoSEQ multiplex PCR; TCRdb's copy has only in-frame clones and lacks some. V, J and clone size are those of that table, while D and trimming were read from the DNA. The table includes approximately 74,000 clones, 75% to 90% detected once. Germline V lookup: CDR1 MNHEY, CDR2 SVGAGI. V lost 6 bases to trimming and J lost 2 bases; unmatched junction nucleotides: 4. The CDR3 has 15 amino acids. The rearrangement links TRBV6-5 to TRBJ2-3; TRBD1 aligns across 11 bases. What was sequenced was peripheral blood. This receptor was obtained from a man older than 75 with active or convalescent COVID-19. For the CDR3, the DNA is TGTGCCAGCAGAAGGGACAGGGGGATCACAGATACGCAGTATTTT. Translation gives CASRRDRGITDTQYF.